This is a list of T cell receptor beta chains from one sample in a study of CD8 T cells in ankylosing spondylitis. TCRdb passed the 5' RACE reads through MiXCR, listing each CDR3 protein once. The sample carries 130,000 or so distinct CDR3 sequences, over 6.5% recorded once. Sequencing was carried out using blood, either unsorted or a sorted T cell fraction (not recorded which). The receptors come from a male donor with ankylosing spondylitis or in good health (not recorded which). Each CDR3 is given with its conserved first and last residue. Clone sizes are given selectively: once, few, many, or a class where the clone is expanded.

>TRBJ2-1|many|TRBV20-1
CSAPSGKGYNEQFF
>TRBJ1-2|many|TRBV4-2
CASSQFAEDYGYTF
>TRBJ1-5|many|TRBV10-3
CATRQVNQPQHF
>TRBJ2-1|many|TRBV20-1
CSALAPGSSYNEQFF
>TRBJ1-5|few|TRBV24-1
CATSASNQPQHF
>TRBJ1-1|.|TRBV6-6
CASSYSHTEAFF
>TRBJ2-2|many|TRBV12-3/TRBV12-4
CASSLLGANTGELFF
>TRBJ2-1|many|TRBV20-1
CSASTYNEQFF
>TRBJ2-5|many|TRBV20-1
CSAPLETQYF
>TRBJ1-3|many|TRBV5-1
CASSLAGGTGSGNTIYF
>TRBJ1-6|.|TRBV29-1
CRIPGQHNSPLHF
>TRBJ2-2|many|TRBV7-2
CASSLAQGAGELFF
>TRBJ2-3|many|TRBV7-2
CASSPGQATDTQYF
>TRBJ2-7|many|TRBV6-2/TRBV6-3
CASTQPPPNYEQYF
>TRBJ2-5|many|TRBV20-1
CSARPARLSDGTQETQYF
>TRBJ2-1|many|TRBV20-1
CSAMTSGVYNEQFF
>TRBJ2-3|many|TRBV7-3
CASSLTYRAGSTDTQYF
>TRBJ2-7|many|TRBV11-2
CASSLYSYEQYF
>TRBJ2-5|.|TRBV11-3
CASSLGPQEQETQYF
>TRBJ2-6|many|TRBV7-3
CASSLTLGGSGANVLTF
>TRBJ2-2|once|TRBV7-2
CASSARSRTGELFF
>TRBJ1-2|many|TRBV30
CAHKGTGQGYTF
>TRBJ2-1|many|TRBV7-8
CASSSDGFSSYNEQFF
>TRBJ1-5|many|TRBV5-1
CASSSSGVGQPQHF
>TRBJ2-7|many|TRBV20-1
CSASGGAYEQYF
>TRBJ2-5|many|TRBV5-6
CASSFYSDWGTQYF
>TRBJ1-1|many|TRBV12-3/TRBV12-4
CASSGHLNTEAFF
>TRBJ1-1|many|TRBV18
CASSPTGQGNTEAFF
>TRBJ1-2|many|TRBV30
CAWSSGASHYGYTF
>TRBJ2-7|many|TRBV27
CASSSLGDSSYEQYF
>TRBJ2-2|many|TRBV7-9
CASSSRKRGGRGGELFF
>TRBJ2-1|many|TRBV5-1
CASSPRSSYNEQFF
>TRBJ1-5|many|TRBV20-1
CSAREGGAGNQPQHF